A single sample gave rise to the 19 T cell receptor beta chains below, sequenced in a study of blood T cell repertoires in COVID-19. Method: immunoSEQ multiplex PCR; TCRdb's copy keeps in-frame clones and lacks some. Of about 140,000 clones listed, almost 90% are singletons. Specimen: peripheral blood. These receptors all come from a man aged 45-65 years with active or convalescent COVID-19.

The rearrangement uses TRBV19 and TRBJ2-1, with D possibly matching TRBD2 (5 bases). The germline CDR1 and CDR2 sequences are LNHDA and SQIVND (reference sequence). There are 17 residues in the CDR3. With 0 bases removed from V and 0 bases from J, the gap between germline ends came to 12 bases. CDR3 sequence: CASSIDRPGNSYNEQFF. The CDR3 nucleotides are TGTGCCAGTAGTATAGATCGTCCGGGGAACTCCTACAATGAGCAGTTCTTC.

Only one count was recorded for this clone. The V gene is TRBV10-3, the J gene TRBJ1-1; D may be TRBD1 (5 bases). CDR3 length equals 15 residues. Germline V lookup: CDR1 ENHRY, CDR2 SYGVKD. V gave up 0 bases and J gave up 3 bases, with 11 bases separating them. CDR3 loop: CAISESTGRDTEAFF. The CDR3 bases are TGTGCCATCAGTGAGTCGACTGGCAGGGACACTGAAGCTTTCTTT.

The genes are TRBV9 and TRBJ2-2; D is unclear. The length of the CDR3 is 16 residues. CDR1 is SGDLS and CDR2 is YYNGEE in the germline V gene. V was cut by 0 bases and J by 5 bases, with 14 bases left in between. Written as DNA, the CDR3 is TGTGCCAGCAGCGTAGGGGCGAACCAAGGAACCGGGGAGCTGTTTTTT. Protein product: CASSVGANQGTGELFF.

The chain combines TRBV3-1 (or the pseudogene TRBV3-2) with TRBJ1-4; D remains ambiguous. Trimming removed 4 bases from V and 4 bases from J, with 13 bases in between. Germline V CDR1 and CDR2: LGHDT, YNNKEL (reference sequence). The CDR3 is 15 amino acids. The chain's CDR3 is CASSPVRRFNEKLFF. For the CDR3, the DNA is TGTGCCAGCAGCCCGGTAAGGCGGTTTAATGAAAAACTGTTTTTT.

The J gene is TRBJ1-3, the V gene TRBV7-9; possibly TRBD1 for D (6 bases). The length of the CDR3 is 14 residues. Trimming cost V 5 bases and J 2 bases, with 10 bases left between them. Germline V gives CDR1 SEHNR, CDR2 FQNEAQ (reference sequence). The CDR3: CASSPQGPGNTIYF. The CDR3 DNA follows: TGTGCCAGCAGCCCACAGGGCCCTGGAAACACCATATATTTT.

The rearrangement uses TRBV5-4 and TRBJ2-7; a weak D match, TRBD1 (6 bases). The CDR3 totals 16 residues. The V gene lost 4 bases and the J gene lost 0 bases, with 17 bases spanning the gap. Germline assignment: CDR1 SGHNT and CDR2 YYREEE (reference sequence). CDR3 sequence (DNA): TGTGCCAGCAGCCCATCCTCGGGACAACCCTCCTACGAGCAGTACTTC. Residues: CASSPSSGQPSYEQYF.

Concerning this clone: Distinct nucleotide sequences in the sample also encode this CDR3. The chain combines TRBV9 with TRBJ2-2, with TRBD1 matching over 7 bases. Germline values: CDR1 SGDLS, CDR2 YYNGEE. The CDR3 consists of 16 residues. Trimming removed 5 bases from V and 0 bases from J; junction bases left unmatched: 7. The CDR3 coding sequence is TGTGCCAGCAGTTTGAGACAGGGACCGAACACCGGGGAGCTGTTTTTT. It translates to CASSLRQGPNTGELFF.

The chain combines TRBV19 with TRBJ1-1, with D possibly matching TRBD1 (6 bases). V was shortened by 4 bases and J by 1 base, with 10 bases between the two germline ends. The CDR3 sequence is 14 residues long. The V gene's germline CDR1 is LNHDA and CDR2 SQIVND (reference sequence). CDR3 DNA: TGTGCCAGTAGTACCAAGGGACAGAACACTGAAGCTTTCTTT. Its protein product is CASSTKGQNTEAFF.

This chain links TRBV2 with TRBJ1-2; D may be TRBD1 (6 bases). V was cut by 1 base and J by 7 bases, with 10 bases left in between. Germline V CDR1 and CDR2: SNHLY, FYNNEI. The CDR3 consists of 13 residues. CDR3 bases: TGTGCCAGCAGTGAAGGCAGGGGACGTGGCTACACCTTC. It translates to CASSEGRGRGYTF.

The count of this clone is one. The rearrangement uses TRBV2 and TRBJ2-1, with 11 bases aligning to TRBD2. V lost 2 bases to trimming and J lost 7 bases; unmatched junction nucleotides: 4. CDR3 length: 15 amino acids. Germline values: CDR1 SNHLY, CDR2 FYNNEI. CDR3 sequence reads: CASSEFTSGRNEQFF. The CDR3, as DNA: TGTGCCAGCAGTGAATTCACTAGCGGGAGAAATGAGCAGTTCTTC.

The chain links TRBV19 to TRBJ2-3; a possible D gene is TRBD1 (5 bases). CDR1 is LNHDA, CDR2 SQIVND, per germline (reference sequence). This CDR3 comprises 15 residues. The V end was cut by 3 bases, the J end by 1 base, with 11 bases between. CDR3 in amino acids: CASSIRLGGTDTQYF. As DNA, the CDR3 is TGTGCCAGTAGTATTAGGCTAGGGGGCACAGATACGCAGTATTTT.

This chain joins TRBV7-9 and TRBJ2-7; D remains unclear. V was shortened by 1 base and J by 2 bases, with 12 bases between the two germline ends. Germline assignment: CDR1 SEHNR and CDR2 FQNEAQ (reference sequence). The CDR3 consists of 15 residues. CDR3 amino acids: CASSLGAGPTYEQYF. The CDR3 region has the DNA TGTGCCAGCAGCTTAGGGGCAGGCCCTACCTACGAGCAGTACTTC.

The CDR3 loop reads CASSEPNKRGYTF. CDR3 nucleotides: TGTGCCAGCAGCGAGCCGAATAAGAGGGGCTACACCTTC. The chain couples TRBV9 to TRBJ1-2, with D hard to call. The CDR3 runs to 13 residues. The V and J ends lost 3 bases and 8 bases respectively, with 14 bases between them. The germline CDR1 and CDR2 sequences are SGDLS and YYNGEE.

The rearrangement links TRBV24-1 to TRBJ2-2; a possible D gene is TRBD1 (6 bases). V was shortened by 4 bases and J by 6 bases, with 8 bases between the two germline ends. Germline CDR1 reads KGHDR; CDR2 reads SFDVKD. CDR3 length equals 13 residues. The chain's CDR3 is CATSDRGPGELFF. The DNA for the CDR3 is TGTGCCACCAGTGACAGGGGTCCCGGGGAGCTGTTTTTT.

This clone was seen a single time. The chain has TRBV29-1 and TRBJ1-2; TRBD1 agrees at 8 bases. This CDR3 has 14 residues. The V gene end was trimmed by 5 bases and the J gene end by 7 bases; junction bases not matched to a gene: 12. Germline-derived CDR1 and CDR2 are SQVTM and ANQGSEA. The CDR3 DNA is TGCAGCGTTTCTGACCGGACAGGGCCGAGTGGCTACACCTTC. Protein: CSVSDRTGPSGYTF.

The CDR3 DNA reads TGCGCCAGCAGCTCGGTGTTTGGAGCGGGAGGCTCGTCCTACAATGAGCAGTTCTTC. Residues: CASSSVFGAGGSSYNEQFF. V gene TRBV5-1 combines with J gene TRBJ2-1; 9 positions agree with TRBD2. The CDR3 consists of 19 residues. The ends lost 3 bases at V and 1 base at J; junction bases unmatched: 14. Germline CDR1 SGHRS, CDR2 YFSETQ.

The chain combines TRBV19 with TRBJ2-7, with 7 bases identical to TRBD2. Germline V gene lookup returns CDR1 LNHDA and CDR2 SQIVND (reference sequence). V lost 6 bases to trimming and J lost 9 bases; unmatched junction nucleotides: 14. CDR3 length: 14 residues. CDR3 protein: CASRERGELDRQYF. DNA for the CDR3: TGTGCCAGTAGAGAGCGGGGAGAGCTGGACCGGCAGTACTTC.

For the CDR3, the DNA is TGCGCCAGCAGCTTAACAGGGGACGAGACCCAGTACTTC. It is translated as CASSLTGDETQYF. The chain uses TRBV5-1 and TRBJ2-5; 7 bases align to TRBD1. The V segment lost 2 bases and the J segment 5 bases; nucleotides outside the gene matches: 3. CDR3 size: 13 residues. Germline CDR1 SGHRS, CDR2 YFSETQ.

The table lists this clone with a count of one. The V gene is TRBV9, the J gene TRBJ2-2; D call uncertain. V lost 3 bases to trimming and J lost 4 bases, with 7 bases between them. This CDR3 is 13 amino acids long. Germline V gene sequence: CDR1 SGDLS, CDR2 YYNGEE. The CDR3, as DNA: TGTGCCAGCAGCGCCCACGGCACCGGGGAGCTGTTTTTT. Amino acids: CASSAHGTGELFF.